This T cell receptor beta chain comes out of a study of blood T cell repertoires in COVID-19 (dated by TCRdb to about 2020). As for the study more broadly: Collaborator samples came from the United States, Italy and Spain and covered acute and convalescent phases of COVID-19. The dataset comprised deeply sampled blood TCRbeta repertoires from subjects exposed to, actively infected with, or recovered from COVID-19. Samples came from the ongoing ImmuneRACE study (first 160 participants) plus 1,254 subjects from 6 global collaborators. Where available, HLA class I and class II types were taken from metadata supplied by the sample provider and were not determined by assay-based typing. The material from the prospective study consisted of cDNA or gDNA derived from T cells, B-cell-depleted T cells, or PBMCs. The sample metadata nearly always contained a de-identified subject ID, COVID-19 status, age in years and sex. The repertoires were released in a freely available public database meant as a resource for research on the immune response to SARS-CoV-2.

Looking up the germline V gene yields CDR1 SGHTA and CDR2 FQGTGA. Its CDR3 holds 14 amino acids, cysteine through phenylalanine. Only CDR3 DNA is held: 42 bases, read in frame from base 1. V drops 5 bases and J drops 0 bases, leaving 5 bases in between. TCRbeta CDR3 regions were amplified from genomic DNA by means of the immunoSEQ Assay, a bias-controlled multiplex PCR. In the paper's pipeline: The number of nucleated cells in each sample was estimated by amplification of reference gene primers within the assay. Sequence reads were collapsed and filtered to measure the absolute abundance of every unique TCRbeta CDR3 rearrangement. For each sample, productive Simpson clonality was calculated as the square root of Simpson's diversity index over productive rearrangements. TCRdb retrieved this table from immuneACCESS and kept in-frame rearrangements only. Not all clones are present; in checked studies, unresolved V genes account for under half, and no reason is known for the remainder. Clone size and V and J calls were adopted from that table, with D and trimming inferred from the DNA. The sample includes fewer than 300,000 clones, with 80% to 95% observed a single time. Jointly, the top ten make up around 2.2% of the sample.

In the case of this clone: Its antigen has not been determined. No clone much larger than this one lies a single base away; base qualities are absent.

At one collaborating source in Seattle, patients were enrolled during active infection and were followed longitudinally through the course of disease. Each collaborating institution followed its own protocols to collect whole blood in K2EDTA tubes. For TCRbeta analysis, collaborators shipped samples in one of three forms: frozen whole blood, isolated PBMCs, or DNA extracted from either of those sample types. The research as a whole found: The quantity of clinical and demographic metadata differed by source and by participant and was supplied without curation.

The source material was peripheral blood. The chain links TRBV7-3 with TRBJ2-6, with no reliable assignment of the D segment. This receptor was taken from a woman aged 25 to 39 with COVID-19, enrolled during active disease. The CDR3 reads as follows: CASSISSGANVLTF. The nucleotide sequence is TGTGCCAGCAGCATTAGCTCTGGGGCCAACGTCCTGACTTTC.